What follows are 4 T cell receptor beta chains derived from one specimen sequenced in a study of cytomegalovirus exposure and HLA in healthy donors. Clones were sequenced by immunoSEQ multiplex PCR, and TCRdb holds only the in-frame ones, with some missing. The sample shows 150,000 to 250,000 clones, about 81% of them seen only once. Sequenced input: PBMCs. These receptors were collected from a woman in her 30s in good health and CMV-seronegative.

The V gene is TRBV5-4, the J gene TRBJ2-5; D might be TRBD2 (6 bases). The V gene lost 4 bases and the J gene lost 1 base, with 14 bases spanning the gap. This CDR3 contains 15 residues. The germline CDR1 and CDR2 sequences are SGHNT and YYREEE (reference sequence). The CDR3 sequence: CASSTGRPTQETQYF. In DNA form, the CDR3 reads TGTGCCAGCAGCACCGGGAGACCAACCCAAGAGACCCAGTACTTC.

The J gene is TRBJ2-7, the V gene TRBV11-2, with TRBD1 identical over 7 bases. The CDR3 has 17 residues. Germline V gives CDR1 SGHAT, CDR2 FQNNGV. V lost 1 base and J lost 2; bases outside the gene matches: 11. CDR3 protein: CASSLVRWGTDPYEQYF. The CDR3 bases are TGTGCCAGCAGCTTAGTTAGGTGGGGGACAGACCCCTACGAGCAGTACTTC.

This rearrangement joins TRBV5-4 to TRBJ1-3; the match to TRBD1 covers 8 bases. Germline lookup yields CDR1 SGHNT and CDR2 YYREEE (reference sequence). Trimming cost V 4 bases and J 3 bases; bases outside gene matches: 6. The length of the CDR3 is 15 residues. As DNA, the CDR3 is TGTGCCAGCAGCCCCCAGGGGGCGGGTGGAAACACCATATATTTT. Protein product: CASSPQGAGGNTIYF.

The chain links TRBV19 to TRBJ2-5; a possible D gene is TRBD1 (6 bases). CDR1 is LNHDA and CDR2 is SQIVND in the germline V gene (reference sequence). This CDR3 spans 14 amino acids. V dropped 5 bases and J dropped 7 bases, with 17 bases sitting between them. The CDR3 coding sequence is TGTGCCAGTAGTTCCGGGTCAGGGGTGGGGACCCAGTACTTC. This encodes CASSSGSGVGTQYF.